This T cell receptor beta chain appears in the sequencing data of a study of T cells in Graves' hyperthyroidism and ophthalmopathy. The source material, RNA transcripts, was used to amplify TCR beta CDR3 regions. HTBI primers were the set used in a first-round RT-PCR of the TCR CDR3. One entry per CDR3 protein results from TCRdb running MiXCR on the multiplex PCR reads. This table has around 290,000 distinct CDR3 sequences, approximately 15% appearing once. This clonotype was seen at least ten times. The V end lost 5 bases, the J end lost 1 base, and 11 bases lay between the germline ends. This CDR3 has 14 residues. Germline V CDR1 and CDR2: ENHRY, SYGVKD.

Input material: blood. This TCR was recovered from a woman aged 40-49 years with Graves' hyperthyroidism. The chain links TRBV10-3 to TRBJ2-5; tentative D call: TRBD1 (5 bases). The CDR3 bases are TGTGCCATCAGTAACACAGGAGTCCAAGAGACCCAGTACTTC. Protein sequence: CAISNTGVQETQYF.